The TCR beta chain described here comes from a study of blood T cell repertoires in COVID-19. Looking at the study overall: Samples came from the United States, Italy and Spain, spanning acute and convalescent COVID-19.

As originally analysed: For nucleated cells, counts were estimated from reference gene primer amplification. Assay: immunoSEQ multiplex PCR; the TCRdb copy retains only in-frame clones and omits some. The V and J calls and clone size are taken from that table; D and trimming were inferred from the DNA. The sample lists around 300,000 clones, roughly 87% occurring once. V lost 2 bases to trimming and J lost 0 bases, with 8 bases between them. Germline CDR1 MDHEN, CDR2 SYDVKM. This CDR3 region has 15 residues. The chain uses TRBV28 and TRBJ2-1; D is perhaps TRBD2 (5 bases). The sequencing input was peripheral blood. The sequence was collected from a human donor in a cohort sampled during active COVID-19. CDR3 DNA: TGTGCCAGCAGTTTACTAGGGAGCTCCTACAATGAGCAGTTCTTC. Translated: CASSLLGSSYNEQFF.